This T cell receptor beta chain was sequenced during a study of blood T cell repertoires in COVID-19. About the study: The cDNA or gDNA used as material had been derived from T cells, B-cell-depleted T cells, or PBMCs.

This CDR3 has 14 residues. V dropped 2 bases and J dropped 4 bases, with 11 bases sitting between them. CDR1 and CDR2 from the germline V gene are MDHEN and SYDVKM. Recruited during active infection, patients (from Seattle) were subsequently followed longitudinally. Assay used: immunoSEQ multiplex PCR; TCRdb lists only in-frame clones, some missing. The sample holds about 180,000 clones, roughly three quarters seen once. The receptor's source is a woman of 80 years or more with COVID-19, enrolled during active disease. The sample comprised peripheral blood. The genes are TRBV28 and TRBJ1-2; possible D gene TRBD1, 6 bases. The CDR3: CASSLGGAGYGYTF. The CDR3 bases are TGTGCCAGCAGTTTAGGGGGCGCGGGCTATGGCTACACCTTC.